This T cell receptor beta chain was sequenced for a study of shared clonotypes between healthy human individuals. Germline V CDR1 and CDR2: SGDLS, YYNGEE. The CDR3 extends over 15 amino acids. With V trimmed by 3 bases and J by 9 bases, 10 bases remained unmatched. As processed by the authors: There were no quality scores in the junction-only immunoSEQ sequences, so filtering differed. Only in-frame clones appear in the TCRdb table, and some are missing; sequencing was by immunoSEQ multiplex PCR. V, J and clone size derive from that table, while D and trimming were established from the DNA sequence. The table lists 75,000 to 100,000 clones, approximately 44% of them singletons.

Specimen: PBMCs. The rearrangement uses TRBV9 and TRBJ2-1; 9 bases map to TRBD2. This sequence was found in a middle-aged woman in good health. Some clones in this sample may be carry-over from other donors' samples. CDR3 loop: CASSGLADGATEQFF. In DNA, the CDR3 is TGTGCCAGCAGCGGACTAGCGGACGGGGCCACTGAGCAGTTCTTC.